The present entry profiles one TCR beta chain with its context. Germline V gene lookup returns CDR1 SGHRS and CDR2 YFSETQ. V was trimmed by 4 bases and J by 2 bases, leaving 28 bases between them. This CDR3 has 21 amino acids. Treatment defined: 15 to 20 received Ad26.COV2.S at low or high dose, single or two shots; about 5 received placebo; per-sample allocation not given. Day 63 after the first injection of vaccine or placebo was the sampling time. TCRdb's copy holds only in-frame clones and misses some; the assay was immunoSEQ multiplex PCR. The sample comprises more than 300,000 clones, more than 70% of which are singletons, and around 1.9% rests with the top ten. The sample originates from a study of Ad26.COV2.S vaccination and SARS-CoV-2 variants. Study background: Once or twice, 56 days apart, Ad26.COV2.S was delivered intramuscularly.

V is TRBV5-1 and J is TRBJ1-6; the D gene is possibly TRBD1 (5 bases). This receptor was obtained from a person aged 18-60 years who received the Ad26.COV2.S COVID-19 vaccine or a placebo. This sample comprised peripheral blood, obtained in a trial of Ad26.COV2.S vaccine versus placebo. CDR3 sequence reads: CASSPGAPGYPARTYNSPLHF. Here the CDR3 DNA reads TGCGCCAGCAGCCCCGGAGCCCCAGGGTACCCGGCCCGAACCTATAATTCACCCCTCCACTTT.